Listed here are 11 T cell receptor beta chains from one sample, sequenced in a study of T cells in Graves' hyperthyroidism and ophthalmopathy. RNA transcripts gave rise to amplified TCR beta CDR3 regions. When the TCR CDR3 underwent first-round RT-PCR, the HTBI primer set was used. TCRdb reanalysed the multiplex PCR reads using MiXCR and keeps one entry per CDR3 protein. The profile shows 350,000 to 400,000 distinct CDR3 sequences, over 11% of them singletons. Material: blood. The receptors here all came from a woman aged 55-70 years with Graves' hyperthyroidism.

There are many counts of this clonotype. The chain has TRBV18 and TRBJ1-2; possibly TRBD1 for D (5 bases). The germline CDR1 and CDR2 sequences are KGHSH and LQKENI. Trimming cost V 3 bases and J 5 bases, with 13 bases left between them. The CDR3 has 14 amino acids. CDR3 residues: CASSPSGGEYGYTF. The CDR3 coding sequence is TGTGCCAGCTCACCCTCCGGGGGGGAATATGGCTACACCTTC.

This clonotype came up many times. The rearrangement links TRBV28 to TRBJ1-1; perhaps TRBD1 as D (5 bases). This CDR3 is built from 17 residues. CDR1 and CDR2 (germline): MDHEN, SYDVKM. The ends were cut back, 3 bases at V and 0 bases at J, with 17 bases in the middle. CDR3 sequence reads: CASSLPPLTAMNTEAFF. The CDR3 region has the DNA TGTGCCAGCAGTTTGCCCCCCCTGACAGCGATGAACACTGAAGCTTTCTTT.

Many counts were recorded for this clonotype. The chain joins TRBV7-2 to TRBJ2-5; no reliable D call. The CDR3 is 14 amino acids. Germline V lookup: CDR1 SGHTA, CDR2 FQGNSA. Deletions cut 3 bases from V and 1 base from J, with 9 bases between. The CDR3 DNA follows: TGTGCCAGCAGCTTCAACATCGGCCAAGAGACCCAGTACTTC. This encodes CASSFNIGQETQYF.

This rearrangement joins TRBV12-3 or TRBV12-4 to TRBJ2-2; 8 positions agree with TRBD2. CDR3 size: 12 residues. The V gene end was trimmed by 3 bases and the J gene end by 12 bases; junction bases not matched to a gene: 3. In DNA, the CDR3 is TGTGCCAGCAGTTTCCAGCGGGGGCAGCTGTTTTTT. Amino acids: CASSFQRGQLFF.

This clonotype showed up many times. CDR3 sequence: CRFDLFGTEAFF. The CDR3 nucleotides read TGCAGGTTCGACCTCTTCGGCACTGAAGCTTTCTTT. The rearrangement joins TRBV20-1 to TRBJ1-1; D is undetermined. The CDR3 sequence is 12 residues long. Germline assignment: CDR1 DFQATT and CDR2 SNEGSKA (reference sequence).

This clonotype was recorded many times. The chain joins TRBV6-2 or TRBV6-3 to TRBJ1-2; 8 bases align to TRBD1. Germline V CDR1 and CDR2: MNHEY, SVGEGT. Losses at the gene ends were 6 bases for V and 7 bases for J; bases not matched to a gene: 13. The CDR3 has 15 residues. The CDR3 region has the DNA TGTGCCAGCAGACGCGCTACTCAGGGGGCGAGTGGCTACACCTTC. Translating it yields CASRRATQGASGYTF.

Turning to this clonotype: This may be a read error: a much more frequent sequence differs by one nucleotide. This rearrangement joins TRBV30 to TRBJ1-1; D not resolved. This CDR3 has 14 amino acids. V dropped 3 bases and J dropped 0 bases, with 11 bases sitting between them. Germline V gene lookup returns CDR1 GTSNPN and CDR2 SVGIG (reference sequence). This chain's CDR3 is CAWRRPPMNTEAFF. CDR3 DNA: TGTGCCTGGAGAAGGCCCCCAATGAACACTGAAGCTTTCTTT. The variable domain in full, with the rest retrieved from reference TRBV30 and TRBJ1-1, is SQTIHQWPATLVQPVGSPLSLECTVEGTSNPNLYWYRQAAGRGLQLLFYSVGIGQISSEVPQNLSASRPQDRQFILSSKKLLLSDSGFYLCAWRRPPMNTEAFFGQGTRLTVV.

Comment on this clonotype: At one boundary the junction diverges from the germline segment, which might be a read error. The chain combines TRBV6-5 with TRBJ2-3; TRBD2 agrees at 12 bases. Germline values: CDR1 MNHEY, CDR2 SVGAGI. This CDR3 has 17 residues. The CDR3 DNA follows: TGTGTCAGCAGTTACTCGAATCTACTAGCGGGAGGAGATACGCAGTATTTT. This sequence encodes CVSSYSNLLAGGDTQYF.

This clonotype has ten or more counts. The chain carries TRBV27 and TRBJ2-1; maybe TRBD2 (6 bases). V lost 8 bases and J 9 bases, leaving 17 bases between the germline ends. Germline CDR1 MNHEY, CDR2 SMNVEV (reference sequence). This CDR3 has 13 residues. CDR3: CASGLPSPGEQFF. CDR3 coding DNA: TGTGCCAGCGGACTACCATCGCCGGGTGAGCAGTTCTTC.

This clonotype was counted at least ten times. The gene calls are TRBV20-1 and TRBJ2-7, with D perhaps matching TRBD1 or TRBD2 (7 bases each). The CDR3 length is 14 residues. Trimming removed 3 bases from V and 1 base from J, with 13 bases in between. The germline gives CDR1 DFQATT, CDR2 SNEGSKA (reference sequence). The DNA of the CDR3 is TGCAGTGCTAGCATCAGGGGGGGGTCCTACGAGCAGTACTTC. It codes for CSASIRGGSYEQYF.

This clonotype has ten or more counts. The chain has TRBV2 and TRBJ2-7, with D unresolved. Germline V CDR1 and CDR2: SNHLY, FYNNEI. This CDR3 is 13 amino acids long. Deletions cut 5 bases from V and 7 bases from J, with 15 bases between. The CDR3 here is CASSWTRLGEQYF. The CDR3 DNA follows: TGTGCCAGCAGTTGGACGCGACTGGGGGAGCAGTACTTC. Complete variable domain (other parts from reference TRBV2 and TRBJ2-7): EPEVTQTPSHQVTQMGQEVILRCVPISNHLYFYWYRQILGQKVEFLVSFYNNEISEKSEIFDDQFSVERPDGSNFTLKIRSTKLEDSAMYFCASSWTRLGEQYFGPGTRLTVT.